The 26 T cell receptor beta chains in this list originate from one sample, sequenced in a study of T cells in Graves' hyperthyroidism and ophthalmopathy. The source material, RNA transcripts, was used to amplify TCR beta CDR3 regions. The HTBI set primed first-round TCR CDR3 RT-PCR. TCRdb itself ran the multiplex PCR reads through MiXCR, one entry per CDR3 protein. In the table there are approximately 720,000 distinct CDR3 sequences, about 17% of which are singletons. The sample comprised blood. Receptors were obtained from a woman between 50 and 59 years old with Graves' hyperthyroidism that later progressed to Graves' ophthalmopathy.

This clonotype was seen ten or more times. V is TRBV11-2 and J is TRBJ2-7; TRBD2 matches at 9 bases. The CDR3 totals 16 residues. Germline lookup yields CDR1 SGHAT and CDR2 FQNNGV. Trimming cost V 1 base and J 9 bases; bases outside gene matches: 13. The CDR3 protein is CASSLARASGIRVQYF. The CDR3 DNA reads as TGTGCCAGCAGCTTAGCAAGGGCTAGCGGGATACGAGTGCAGTACTTC.

This clonotype was counted a few times. The chain combines TRBV15 with TRBJ2-7, with TRBD1 matching 9 bases. The CDR3 has 14 residues. Germline V lookup: CDR1 LNHNV, CDR2 YYDKDF (reference sequence). With 6 bases clipped from V and 4 bases from J, the junction kept 7 bases outside the gene matches. CDR3 DNA: TGTGCCACCAGGGGCACAGGGGGCTCGTACGAGCAGTACTTC. It codes for CATRGTGGSYEQYF.

This clonotype has a count of ten or more. The rearrangement joins TRBV3-1 to TRBJ1-2, with TRBD1 identical over 7 bases. The CDR3 contains 14 residues. The V and J ends lost 1 base and 4 bases, in that order; junction bases with no gene match: 3. From germline, CDR1 is LGHDT and CDR2 YNNKEL (reference sequence). The CDR3 nucleotides read TGTGCCAGCAGCCAAGCCCCAGGGGGCTATGGCTACACCTTC. Protein: CASSQAPGGYGYTF.

This chain links TRBV9 with TRBJ1-1; D ambiguous. V lost 0 bases, J lost 4 bases, and 10 bases lay in between. This CDR3 is built from 14 residues. Germline values: CDR1 SGDLS, CDR2 YYNGEE. The CDR3 loop is CASSVDSRVTEAFF. The CDR3 DNA follows: TGTGCCAGCAGCGTAGACTCAAGAGTCACTGAAGCTTTCTTT.

To note about this clonotype: A read error may explain this, as a much larger clone is one base away. The gene calls are TRBV20-1 and TRBJ1-2; no firm D call. CDR3 length: 12 residues. The germline gives CDR1 DFQATT, CDR2 SNEGSKA (reference sequence). CDR3 protein: CSARPANYGYAF. In DNA form, the CDR3 reads TGCAGTGCTAGGCCAGCTAACTATGGCTACGCCTTC.

This clonotype was seen a few times. This sequence joins TRBV14 and TRBJ1-4; 9 positions agree with TRBD1. The V gene's germline CDR1 is SGHDN and CDR2 FVKESK. V gave up 2 bases and J gave up 7 bases; unmatched junction bases: 5. This CDR3 has 15 amino acids. The CDR3 is CASSQLQGASEKLFF. The CDR3 region has the DNA TGTGCCAGCAGCCAACTACAGGGGGCCTCTGAAAAACTGTTTTTT.

This clonotype was observed a handful of times. The chain links TRBV12-3 or TRBV12-4 to TRBJ1-4; a weak D match, TRBD1 (5 bases). V was cut by 7 bases and J by 3 bases, with 18 bases left in between. The length of the CDR3 is 16 residues. CDR3 bases: TGTGCCAGCACTCAGCGGGCAGGGTCGGCTAATGAAAAACTGTTTTTT. Translated, it gives CASTQRAGSANEKLFF.

V is TRBV19 and J is TRBJ2-5; no reliable D call. V was trimmed by 5 bases and J by 4 bases, leaving 11 bases between them. Germline assignment: CDR1 LNHDA and CDR2 SQIVND (reference sequence). The CDR3 totals 13 residues. CDR3 sequence: CASSPAPTETQYF. CDR3 nucleotide sequence: TGTGCCAGTAGTCCGGCACCCACAGAGACCCAGTACTTC.

The chain is built from TRBV7-9 and TRBJ1-1; no clear D gene. Trimming took 2 bases from V and 10 from J, leaving 11 bases between them. Per germline, CDR1 SEHNR and CDR2 FQNEAQ (reference sequence). The CDR3 totals 12 residues. Here the CDR3 reads CASSLSERTAFF. The CDR3 DNA reads TGTGCCAGCAGCTTATCTGAACGTACAGCTTTCTTT.

Many counts were recorded for this clonotype. The rearrangement joins TRBV7-9 to TRBJ1-2, with D hard to call. The CDR3 has 17 amino acids. Per germline, CDR1 SEHNR and CDR2 FQNEAQ (reference sequence). V was trimmed by 1 base and J by 4 bases, leaving 19 bases between them. CDR3 region: CASSLVGPNPGGYGYTF. The CDR3 DNA reads TGTGCCAGCAGCTTAGTAGGACCGAACCCTGGCGGCTATGGCTACACCTTC.

The V gene is TRBV9, the J gene TRBJ1-3; D may be TRBD1 (5 bases). V was pared by 4 bases and J by 3 bases, with 14 bases between. Germline V gene lookup returns CDR1 SGDLS and CDR2 YYNGEE. This CDR3 contains 15 residues. CDR3 sequence (DNA): TGTGCCAGCAGCCGCAACGAGGGGAATGGAAACACCATATATTTT. This gives the protein CASSRNEGNGNTIYF.

This clonotype was counted at least ten times. The chain carries TRBV5-5 and TRBJ1-1; D might be TRBD1 (6 bases). The germline gives CDR1 SGHKS, CDR2 YYEKEE (reference sequence). The CDR3 sequence is 16 residues long. Trimming took off 3 bases at V and 3 bases at J, with 18 bases between the two ends. CDR3 in DNA: TGTGCCAGCAGCTCGCTCAGGGGCGTAGGGGACACTGAAGCTTTCTTT. Its translation is CASSSLRGVGDTEAFF.

J is TRBJ1-3 and V is TRBV2; D unresolved. Germline CDR1 SNHLY, CDR2 FYNNEI. The CDR3 contains 13 residues. V was cut by 11 bases and J by 4 bases, with 15 bases left in between. The CDR3 loop is CAGKKGTGNTIYF. CDR3 bases: TGTGCCGGGAAGAAGGGAACAGGAAACACCATATATTTT.

J is TRBJ2-3 and V is TRBV4-1; tentatively, D is TRBD2 (6 bases). CDR1 and CDR2 (germline): MGHRA, YSYEKL. V was trimmed by 1 base and J by 2 bases, leaving 7 bases between them. The CDR3 spans 14 residues. CDR3 in amino acids: CASSQVAVTDTQYF. The CDR3 nucleotides are TGCGCCAGCAGCCAAGTAGCGGTCACAGATACGCAGTATTTT.

The chain couples TRBV7-8 to TRBJ2-3; D not resolved. V gave up 2 bases and J gave up 2 bases, with 8 bases separating them. Germline V CDR1 and CDR2: SGHVS, FQNEAQ. This CDR3 is 14 amino acids long. The CDR3 region is CASSLFGITDTQYF. CDR3 coding DNA: TGTGCCAGCAGCTTATTTGGGATCACAGATACGCAGTATTTT.

The chain recombines TRBV9 with TRBJ2-2, with 8 bases that match TRBD1. CDR3 length equals 14 residues. V lost 2 bases and J lost 7; bases outside the gene matches: 4. Germline V gene lookup returns CDR1 SGDLS and CDR2 YYNGEE. The CDR3, as DNA: TGTGCCAGCAGCGTCACAGGGGGAATCGGGGAGCTGTTTTTT. Amino acid sequence: CASSVTGGIGELFF.

This clonotype was seen a few times. This sequence joins TRBV19 and TRBJ2-1; tentative D call: TRBD1 (5 bases). The CDR3 sequence is 12 residues long. Germline V gives CDR1 LNHDA, CDR2 SQIVND (reference sequence). The V end was cut by 3 bases, the J end by 9 bases, with 9 bases between. The CDR3 loop is CASSIAQVEQFF. The CDR3 coding sequence is TGTGCCAGTAGTATCGCACAGGTTGAGCAGTTCTTC.

This clonotype was picked up many times. The chain combines TRBV30 with TRBJ1-3, with D hard to call. V was pared by 4 bases and J by 0 bases, with 10 bases between. Germline CDR1 GTSNPN, CDR2 SVGIG (reference sequence). The CDR3 consists of 14 residues. The DNA of the CDR3 is TGTGCCTGGACCTCGACCCGCTCTGGAAACACCATATATTTT. Protein product: CAWTSTRSGNTIYF.

This clonotype was seen repeatedly, ten times or more. The rearrangement uses TRBV7-3 and TRBJ1-1; unclear D gene. V was clipped by 0 bases and J by 2 bases, with 13 bases between them. CDR3 length: 16 residues. CDR1 SGHTA and CDR2 FQGTGA come from the germline V gene. The CDR3 bases are TGTGCCAGCAGCTTAACCCTTCCCGGGGTCAACACTGAAGCTTTCTTT. Its translation: CASSLTLPGVNTEAFF.

The chain combines TRBV12-3 or TRBV12-4 with TRBJ2-1; TRBD1 aligns across 12 bases. The CDR3 runs to 19 residues. V dropped 5 bases and J dropped 0; count of bases not matched to a gene: 11. The CDR3 loop is CASSVTGTGGRSSYNEQFF. CDR3 nucleotide sequence: TGTGCCAGCAGTGTCACTGGGACAGGGGGCCGGAGCTCCTACAATGAGCAGTTCTTC.

Points on this clonotype: A much larger clone sits a single nucleotide away, making a read error possible. The genes are TRBV3-1 and TRBJ1-2, with a tentative D call TRBD1 (5 bases). The V and J ends lost 0 bases and 9 bases respectively, with 17 bases between them. Germline-derived CDR1 and CDR2 are LGHDT and YNNKEL (reference sequence). This CDR3 region has 15 residues. Written as DNA, the CDR3 is TGTGCCAGCAGCCAAGATCCGGGGGACCCCGGTAGCTACACCTTC. Translated, it gives CASSQDPGDPGSYTF.

The chain combines TRBV5-1 with TRBJ2-4, with D unclear. Trimming pared 2 bases from V and 1 base from J, leaving 13 bases between. The CDR3 is 16 residues long. Per the germline V gene, CDR1 is SGHRS and CDR2 is YFSETQ. CDR3 in amino acids: CASSFTGRNAKNIQYF. CDR3 nucleotide sequence: TGCGCCAGCAGCTTCACCGGACGGAATGCCAAAAACATTCAGTACTTC.

This clonotype turned up a few times. V gene TRBV5-6 combines with J gene TRBJ2-1; tentatively, D is TRBD1 or TRBD2 (6 bases each). V gave up 5 bases and J gave up 5 bases, with 17 bases separating them. CDR1 is SGHDT, CDR2 YYEEEE, per germline. The CDR3 is 15 amino acids. DNA for the CDR3: TGTGCCAGCAGTTATCCGGGGGCAAACAACAATGAGCAGTTCTTC. The encoded protein is CASSYPGANNNEQFF. Together with reference TRBV5-6 and TRBJ2-1, the CDR3 gives the full variable domain: DAGVTQSPTHLIKTRGQQVTLRCSPKSGHDTVSWYQQALGQGPQFIFQYYEEEERQRGNFPDRFSGHQFPNYSSELNVNALLLGDSALYLCASSYPGANNNEQFFGPGTRLTVL.

This clonotype occurred a few times. This sequence joins TRBV20-1 and TRBJ1-6, with D perhaps matching TRBD1 (5 bases). V was pared by 1 base and J by 4 bases, with 11 bases between. This CDR3 has 15 residues. Germline CDR1 DFQATT, CDR2 SNEGSKA (reference sequence). This chain's CDR3 is CSARVGDRYNSPLHF. CDR3 DNA: TGCAGTGCTAGAGTCGGAGACAGATATAATTCACCCCTCCACTTT.

This clonotype has just a few counts. The chain has TRBV20-1 and TRBJ2-1; 8 positions agree with TRBD1. The V segment lost 6 bases and the J segment 4 bases; nucleotides outside the gene matches: 11. Per the germline V gene, CDR1 is DFQATT and CDR2 is SNEGSKA (reference sequence). This CDR3 region has 15 residues. CDR3 DNA sequence: TGCAGTGCCGCGGCCGGGACAGGTGTTTACAATGAGCAGTTCTTC. It translates to CSAAAGTGVYNEQFF.

There are many counts of this clonotype. The chain joins TRBV2 to TRBJ2-3; D assignment may be TRBD1 or TRBD2 (5 bases each). Germline V gene data show CDR1 as SNHLY and CDR2 as FYNNEI. The CDR3 consists of 12 residues. Deletions cut 6 bases from V and 2 bases from J, with 6 bases between. The CDR3 is CASRGDTDTQYF. The CDR3 DNA sequence: TGTGCCAGCAGGGGGGACACAGATACGCAGTATTTT.